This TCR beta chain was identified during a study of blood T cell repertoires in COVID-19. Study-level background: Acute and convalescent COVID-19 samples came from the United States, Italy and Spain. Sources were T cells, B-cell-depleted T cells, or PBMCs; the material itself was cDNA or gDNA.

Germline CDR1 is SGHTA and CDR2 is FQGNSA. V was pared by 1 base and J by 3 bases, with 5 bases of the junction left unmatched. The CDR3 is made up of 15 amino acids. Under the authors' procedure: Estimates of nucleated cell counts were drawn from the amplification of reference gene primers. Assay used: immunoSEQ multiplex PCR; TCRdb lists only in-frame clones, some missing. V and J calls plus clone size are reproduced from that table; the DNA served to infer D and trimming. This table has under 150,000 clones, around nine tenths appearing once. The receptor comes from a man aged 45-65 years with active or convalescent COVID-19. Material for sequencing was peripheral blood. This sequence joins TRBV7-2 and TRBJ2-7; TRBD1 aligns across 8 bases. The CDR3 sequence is CASSLVGTGFYEQYF. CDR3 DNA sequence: TGTGCCAGCAGCTTAGTAGGGACAGGCTTCTACGAGCAGTACTTC.